This T cell receptor beta chain came from a study of T cell responses to AZD1222 COVID-19 vaccine. Findings and limits, study-wide: Clonal diversity was possibly underestimated, and white British individuals and females predominated among donors. Baseline testing showed seropositivity in only 6 or 7 AZD1222 recipients.

The assay was immunoSEQ multiplex PCR, and TCRdb's table has in-frame clones only and misses some. The sample lists roughly 120,000 clones, 85% to 90% occurring once. CDR1 is SGHTA, CDR2 FQGTGA, per germline. Unmatched junction bases numbered 7, after V lost 4 bases and J lost 13 bases. The CDR3 runs to 12 residues. Concerning this clone itself: Its specificity is unknown.

The genes are TRBV7-3 and TRBJ2-1; 7 bases fit TRBD2. This TCR was recovered from an adult in good health. The source material was peripheral blood, sampled on day 0 of AZD1222 vaccination. This CDR3 is CASSSPGLTQFF. As DNA, the CDR3 is TGTGCCAGCAGCTCCCCGGGACTAACACAGTTCTTC.